Reported below is one T cell receptor (beta chain). Its antigen is currently unknown. The sample is drawn from a study of OX40 agonist ivuxolimab in advanced cancers. In the study overall: Antecedent anti-PD-1, anti-PD-L1 or anti-CTLA-4 therapy was permissible, with around 40% having received some.

General study points: Compared with others, partial responders at 0.1-3.0 mg/kg displayed clonal expansion among the lowest. It was also the case that some nonresponders had low normalized T-cell clonal expansion.

Baseline, cycle 4 day 1, and cycle 7 day 1 were the blood sampling points. Trimming took 5 bases from V and 1 from J; bases not matched to a gene: 6. The CDR3 covers 15 residues. In germline, CDR1 is LNHNV, CDR2 YYDKDF (reference sequence). Data came from immunoSEQ multiplex PCR; TCRdb stores just in-frame clones and leaves some out. The table lists around 70,000 clones, about 85% of them singletons. This receptor was taken from an adult with an advanced solid tumor such as melanoma, head and neck, liver or kidney cancer. The specimen comprised CD4+ or CD8+ T cells sorted from blood, sampled in a trial of the OX40 agonist ivuxolimab. The gene calls are TRBV15 and TRBJ2-7; 9 nucleotides align to TRBD1. This CDR3 is CATSRDRGRSYEQYF. Here the CDR3 DNA reads TGTGCCACCAGCCGTGACAGGGGGAGGTCCTACGAGCAGTACTTC.